The present entry profiles one TCR beta chain with its context. What it binds is unknown. This sample is part of a study of CD4 T cells in relation to SARS-CoV-2 and coronaviruses. Turning to the study itself: Convalescent patients were fewer than ten males and 4 females; two were Hispanic. Study-wide findings and caveats: No crossreactivity against non-spike viral proteins was tested here. Crossreactive clones expanded significantly less to SARS-CoV-2 than monoreactive clones.

Between the trimmed V and J ends, which lost 1 base and 5 bases, there was a span of 11 bases. Germline CDR1 and CDR2: SQVTM and ANQGSEA. This CDR3 has 13 residues. Measured with immunoSEQ multiplex PCR; TCRdb has only the in-frame clones, and not every one. The table lists approximately 50,000 clones, about 91% of them singletons, with about 0.4% in the top ten. This receptor was identified in an adult with COVID-19. The V call is TRBV29-1, the J call TRBJ2-5; tentatively, D is TRBD2 (6 bases). What was sequenced was naive CD4+ T cells from PBMCs. The subset is: naive CD4+ T cells isolated by negative enrichment. The CDR3 DNA reads TGCAGCGTTGAAGTGGGGGGTGGTGAGACCCAGTACTTC. This sequence encodes CSVEVGGGETQYF.